The rows below give T cell receptor beta chains drawn from one sample of a study of blood T cell repertoires in COVID-19. Generated by immunoSEQ multiplex PCR, the TCRdb table keeps only in-frame clones and is missing some. Found here are fewer than 70,000 clones, approximately 90% of them singletons; the top ten hold under 4.5%. Sequencing was done on a sample of peripheral blood. Every receptor here comes from a human donor in a cohort sampled during active COVID-19. CDR3s include the opening cysteine and the closing phenylalanine or tryptophan. The D gene is left open where the match is weak. Size is stated for part of the rows, as once, few or many counts, or as a class when the clone is expanded.

D gene | J gene | clone size | V gene | CDR3 protein | CDR3 DNA
NA | TRBJ1-2 | NA | TRBV5-4 | CASTIPNSNGYTF | TGTGCCAGCACCATACCGAACAGTAACGGCTACACCTTC
TRBD1 | TRBJ2-7 | NA | TRBV15 | CATSRGDGTGTYEQYF | TGTGCCACCAGCAGAGGTGATGGGACAGGGACCTACGAGCAGTACTTC
NA | TRBJ1-6 | few | TRBV27 | CASSLSGDSPLHF | TGTGCCAGCAGTTTATCCGGGGATTCACCCCTCCACTTT
TRBD1 | TRBJ1-2 | NA | TRBV19 | CASKQGINYGYTF | TGTGCCAGTAAACAGGGGATAAACTATGGCTACACCTTC
NA | TRBJ2-5 | NA | TRBV28 | CASSHLQETQYF | TGTGCCAGCAGCCACCTACAAGAGACCCAGTACTTC
TRBD2 | TRBJ2-3 | NA | TRBV2 | CASSVPIPGGHADTQYF | TGTGCCAGCAGTGTCCCGATCCCGGGGGGGCATGCAGATACGCAGTATTTT
TRBD2 | TRBJ2-7 | once | TRBV7-8 | CASSPIGTSSYEQYF | TGTGCCAGCAGCCCCATAGGGACTAGCTCTTACGAGCAGTACTTC
NA | TRBJ1-1 | NA | TRBV11-2 | CASSLNLGTSSTAFF | TGTGCCAGCAGCTTAAATTTAGGGACATCAAGTACGGCTTTCTTT
TRBD1 | TRBJ2-7 | NA | TRBV28 | CASGQGSWEQYF | TGTGCCAGCGGACAGGGATCGTGGGAGCAGTACTTC
NA | TRBJ1-2 | NA | TRBV2 | CASSEMNERAGYGYTF | TGTGCCAGCAGTGAAATGAATGAGCGTGCAGGGTACGGCTACACCTTC
NA | TRBJ2-5 | NA | TRBV28 | CASSSVERPGETQYF | TGTGCCAGCAGTTCCGTCGAGCGTCCGGGAGAGACCCAGTACTTC
NA | TRBJ2-2 | NA | TRBV6-5 | CASKNRAIITGELFF | TGTGCCAGCAAAAACAGGGCGATTATTACCGGGGAGCTGTTTTTT
NA | TRBJ2-3 | NA | TRBV7-6 | CASSLRRTDTQYF | TGTGCCAGCAGCTTAAGGAGGACAGATACGCAGTATTTT
TRBD1 | TRBJ1-5 | once | TRBV12-3/TRBV12-4 | CASRGQEGQPQHF | TGTGCCAGCAGGGGACAGGAGGGTCAGCCCCAGCATTTT
NA | TRBJ2-7 | NA | TRBV5-8 | CASSHGRDTSSYEQYF | TGTGCCAGCAGCCATGGGCGGGATACCAGCTCCTACGAGCAGTACTTC
NA | TRBJ2-7 | NA | TRBV2 | CASSLDTYSSYEQYF | TGTGCCAGCAGCCTGGACACGTACTCCTCCTACGAGCAGTACTTC
TRBD1 | TRBJ1-1 | NA | TRBV4-1 | CASSQVDREGTEAFF | TGCGCCAGCAGCCAAGTGGACAGGGAAGGCACTGAAGCTTTCTTT
TRBD1 | TRBJ2-7 | NA | TRBV6-5 | CASKATGATYEQYF | TGTGCCAGCAAAGCGACAGGGGCCACCTACGAGCAGTACTTC
TRBD1 | TRBJ2-4 | NA | TRBV20-1 | CSASRQGAVENIQYF | TGCAGTGCTAGTCGACAGGGGGCTGTTGAAAACATTCAGTACTTC
TRBD1 | TRBJ1-2 | NA | TRBV14 | CASSRFQGAEGYTF | TGTGCCAGCAGCCGTTTCCAGGGGGCGGAGGGCTACACCTTC
TRBD1 | TRBJ1-4 | NA | TRBV2 | CASVRQGRNEKLFF | TGTGCCAGCGTAAGACAGGGGCGAAATGAAAAACTGTTTTTT
TRBD2 | TRBJ2-1 | NA | TRBV6-2/TRBV6-3 | CASSFIGLWEGNEQFF | TGTGCCAGCAGTTTTATTGGCCTGTGGGAGGGCAATGAGCAGTTCTTC
NA | TRBJ2-1 | NA | TRBV7-9 | CASSLVGGRFEQFF | TGTGCCAGCAGCTTAGTGGGGGGGCGGTTTGAGCAGTTCTTC
NA | TRBJ1-1 | NA | TRBV7-2 | CASSLAAGTRAEAFF | TGTGCCAGCAGCTTAGCAGCAGGGACAAGGGCTGAAGCTTTCTTT
NA | TRBJ2-7 | few | TRBV5-1 | CASSLEQGFREQYF | TGCGCCAGCAGCTTGGAACAGGGATTCAGGGAGCAGTACTTC
TRBD1 | TRBJ1-1 | NA | TRBV5-6 | CASSNRGHTEAFF | TGTGCCAGCAGCAACAGGGGGCACACTGAAGCTTTCTTT
TRBD1 | TRBJ2-7 | few | TRBV5-8 | CASSSTGGSHEQYF | TGTGCCAGCAGCTCCACAGGGGGAAGCCACGAGCAGTACTTC
TRBD2 | TRBJ2-3 | NA | TRBV4-2 | CASSQEGTSVVDTQYF | TGTGCCAGCAGCCAAGAGGGGACTAGCGTGGTGGATACGCAGTATTTT
TRBD2 | TRBJ2-3 | NA | TRBV5-1 | CASSSFSGSIGDTQYF | TGCGCCAGCAGCTCGTTTAGCGGGTCTATAGGAGATACGCAGTATTTT
TRBD1 | TRBJ1-2 | NA | TRBV10-3 | CAIGTGDLLGGYTF | TGTGCCATCGGGACAGGGGATCTATTGGGTGGCTACACCTTC
TRBD2 | TRBJ2-2 | NA | TRBV3-1/TRBV3-2 | CASGTRSGGPSELFF | TGTGCCAGCGGGACCCGTAGCGGGGGCCCTTCGGAGCTGTTTTTT
TRBD1 | TRBJ2-7 | NA | TRBV5-1 | CASSYGTGGVAYEQYF | TGCGCCAGCAGCTACGGGACAGGGGGTGTAGCCTACGAGCAGTACTTC
NA | TRBJ1-4 | few | TRBV6-2/TRBV6-3 | CASSYSGEGNEKLFF | TGTGCCAGCAGTTACTCGGGAGAGGGCAATGAAAAACTGTTTTTT
NA | TRBJ2-3 | NA | TRBV5-6 | CASSDTVTDTQYF | TGTGCCAGCAGCGATACAGTCACAGATACGCAGTATTTT
TRBD2 | TRBJ2-7 | NA | TRBV12-5 | CASGLLAGGYYEQYF | TGTGCTAGTGGTTTGTTGGCGGGGGGGTACTACGAGCAGTACTTC
NA | TRBJ1-4 | NA | TRBV5-8 | CASSFEDRTLFF | TGTGCCAGCAGCTTTGAAGACAGGACACTGTTTTTT
TRBD1 | TRBJ2-3 | NA | TRBV5-1 | CASSLQGERDTQYF | TGCGCCAGCAGCTTACAGGGGGAGAGAGATACGCAGTATTTT
NA | TRBJ2-7 | few | TRBV6-2/TRBV6-3 | CASSFDSSSYEQYF | TGTGCCAGCAGTTTCGACTCCTCTTCCTACGAGCAGTACTTC
TRBD1 | TRBJ2-7 | NA | TRBV6-5 | CASRRTGTYEQYF | TGTGCCAGCAGAAGGACAGGAACCTACGAGCAGTACTTC
TRBD1 | TRBJ2-7 | NA | TRBV19 | CASSERGTGGYEQYF | TGTGCCAGTAGTGAGCGAGGGACAGGAGGCTACGAGCAGTACTTC
NA | TRBJ1-5 | NA | TRBV20-1 | CSASQVDQPQHF | TGCAGTGCTAGTCAGGTCGATCAGCCCCAGCATTTT
NA | TRBJ1-1 | NA | TRBV29-1 | CSAPTGLTEAFF | TGCAGCGCGCCAACAGGTCTGACTGAAGCTTTCTTT
TRBD1 | TRBJ1-4 | NA | TRBV5-6 | CASSLGQGINEKLFF | TGTGCCAGCAGCCTGGGACAGGGCATTAATGAAAAACTGTTTTTT
TRBD1 | TRBJ2-1 | NA | TRBV6-2/TRBV6-3 | CASSYSGTGGNEQFF | TGTGCCAGCAGTTACTCCGGGACAGGGGGCAATGAGCAGTTCTTC
NA | TRBJ2-5 | NA | TRBV6-2/TRBV6-3 | CASSYRREETQYF | TGTGCCAGCAGTTACCGCCGGGAAGAGACCCAGTACTTC
NA | TRBJ2-1 | NA | TRBV6-5 | CSAGWRNEQFF | TGCTCGGCGGGGTGGAGGAATGAGCAGTTCTTC
NA | TRBJ2-1 | NA | TRBV19 | CATSSSYNEQFF | TGTGCCACTTCTTCCTCCTACAATGAGCAGTTCTTC
NA | TRBJ2-7 | NA | TRBV19 | CASSPNSGSYEQYF | TGTGCCAGTAGTCCCAACTCGGGGTCCTACGAGCAGTACTTC
NA | TRBJ2-5 | NA | TRBV4-3 | CASSASSEPQETQYF | TGCGCCAGCAGTGCGTCTAGCGAGCCCCAAGAGACCCAGTACTTC
TRBD1 | TRBJ1-2 | NA | TRBV7-2 | CASSWGQGYGYTF | TGTGCCAGCAGTTGGGGACAGGGCTATGGCTACACCTTC
TRBD1 | TRBJ2-7 | NA | TRBV3-1/TRBV3-2 | CASSQWTGSYEQYF | TGTGCCAGCAGCCAATGGACAGGGAGCTACGAGCAGTACTTC
NA | TRBJ2-7 | NA | TRBV27 | CASSYDRSSYEQYF | TGTGCCAGCAGTTACGACAGGAGCTCCTACGAGCAGTACTTC
TRBD2 | TRBJ2-3 | NA | TRBV27 | CASNPGLGDTQYF | TGTGCCAGCAATCCGGGACTAGGGGATACGCAGTATTTT
TRBD1 | TRBJ2-4 | NA | TRBV7-9 | CASVGTGGADIQYF | TGTGCCAGCGTAGGGACAGGGGGCGCGGACATTCAGTACTTC
NA | TRBJ1-3 | once | TRBV6-5 | CASSQGSGNTIYF | TGTGCCAGCAGTCAGGGCTCTGGAAACACCATATATTTT
NA | TRBJ2-5 | NA | TRBV7-9 | CASSLGVEETQYF | TGTGCCAGCAGCCTCGGGGTTGAAGAGACCCAGTACTTC
TRBD2 | TRBJ2-4 | NA | TRBV5-1 | CASSSGLAGGMNIQYF | TGCGCCAGCAGCTCTGGACTAGCGGGAGGAATGAACATTCAGTACTTC